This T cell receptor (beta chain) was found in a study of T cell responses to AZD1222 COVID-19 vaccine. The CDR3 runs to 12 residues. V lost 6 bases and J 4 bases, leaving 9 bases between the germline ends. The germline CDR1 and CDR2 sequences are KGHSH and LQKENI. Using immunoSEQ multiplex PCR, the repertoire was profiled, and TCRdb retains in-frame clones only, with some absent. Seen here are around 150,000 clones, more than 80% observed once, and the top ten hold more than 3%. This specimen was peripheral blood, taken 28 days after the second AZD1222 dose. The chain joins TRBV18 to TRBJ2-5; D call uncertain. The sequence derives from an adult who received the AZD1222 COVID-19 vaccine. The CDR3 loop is CASSRASETQYF. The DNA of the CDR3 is TGTGCCAGCTCCCGCGCATCAGAGACCCAGTACTTC. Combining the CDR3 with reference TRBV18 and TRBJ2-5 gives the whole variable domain NAGVMQNPRHLVRRRGQEARLRCSPMKGHSHVYWYRQLPEEGLKFMVYLQKENIIDESGMPKERFSAEFPKEGPSILRIQQVVRGDSAAYFCASSRASETQYFGPGTRLLVL.